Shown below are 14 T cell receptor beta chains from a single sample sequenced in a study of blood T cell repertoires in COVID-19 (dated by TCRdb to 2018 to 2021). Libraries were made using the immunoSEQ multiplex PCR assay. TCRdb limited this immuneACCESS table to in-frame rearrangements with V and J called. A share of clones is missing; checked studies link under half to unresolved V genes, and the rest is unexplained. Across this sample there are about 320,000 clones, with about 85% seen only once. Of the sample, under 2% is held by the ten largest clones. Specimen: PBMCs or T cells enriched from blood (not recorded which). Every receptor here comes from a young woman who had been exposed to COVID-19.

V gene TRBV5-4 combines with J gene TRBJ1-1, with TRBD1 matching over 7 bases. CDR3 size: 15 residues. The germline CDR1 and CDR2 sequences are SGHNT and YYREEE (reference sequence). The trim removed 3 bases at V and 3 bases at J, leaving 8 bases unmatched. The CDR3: CASSSNLQGHTEAFF. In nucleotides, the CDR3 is TGTGCCAGCAGCTCGAATCTACAGGGGCACACTGAAGCTTTCTTT.

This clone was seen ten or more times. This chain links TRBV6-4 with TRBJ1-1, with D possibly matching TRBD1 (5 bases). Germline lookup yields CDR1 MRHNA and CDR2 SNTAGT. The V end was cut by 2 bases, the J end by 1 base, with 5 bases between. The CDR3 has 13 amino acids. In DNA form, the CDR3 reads TGTGCCAGCAGTGACACAGGGAACACTGAAGCTTTCTTT. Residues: CASSDTGNTEAFF.

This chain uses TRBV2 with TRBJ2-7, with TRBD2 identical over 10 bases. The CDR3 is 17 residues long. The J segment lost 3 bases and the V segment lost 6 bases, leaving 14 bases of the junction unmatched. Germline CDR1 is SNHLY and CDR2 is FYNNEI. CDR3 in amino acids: CASRGLANSPVGYEQYF. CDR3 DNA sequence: TGTGCCAGCAGGGGACTAGCGAACTCCCCGGTGGGCTACGAGCAGTACTTC.

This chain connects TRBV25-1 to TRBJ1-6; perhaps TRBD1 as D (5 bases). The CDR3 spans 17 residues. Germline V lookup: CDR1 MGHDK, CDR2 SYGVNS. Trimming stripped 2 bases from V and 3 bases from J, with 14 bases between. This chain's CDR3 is CASSELTASNYNSPLHF. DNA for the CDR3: TGTGCCAGCAGTGAACTGACAGCCAGCAACTATAATTCACCCCTCCACTTT.

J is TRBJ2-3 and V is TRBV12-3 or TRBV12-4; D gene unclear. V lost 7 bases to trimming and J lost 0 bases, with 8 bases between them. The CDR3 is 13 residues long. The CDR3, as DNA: TGTGCCAGCACGTTCGCGAGCACAGATACGCAGTATTTT. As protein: CASTFASTDTQYF.

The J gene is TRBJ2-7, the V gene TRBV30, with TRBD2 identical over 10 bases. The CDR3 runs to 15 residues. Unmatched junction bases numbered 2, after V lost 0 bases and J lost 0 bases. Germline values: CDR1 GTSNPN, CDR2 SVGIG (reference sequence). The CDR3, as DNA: TGTGCCTGGAGTGTTCCTAGCGGGGGCTCCTACGAGCAGTACTTC. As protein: CAWSVPSGGSYEQYF.

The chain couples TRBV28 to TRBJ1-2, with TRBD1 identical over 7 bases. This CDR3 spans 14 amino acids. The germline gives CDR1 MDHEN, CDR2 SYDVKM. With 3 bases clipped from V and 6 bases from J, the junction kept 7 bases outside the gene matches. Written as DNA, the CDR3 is TGTGCCAGCAGTTTTGAACAGGGGCGAAATGGCTACACCTTC. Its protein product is CASSFEQGRNGYTF.

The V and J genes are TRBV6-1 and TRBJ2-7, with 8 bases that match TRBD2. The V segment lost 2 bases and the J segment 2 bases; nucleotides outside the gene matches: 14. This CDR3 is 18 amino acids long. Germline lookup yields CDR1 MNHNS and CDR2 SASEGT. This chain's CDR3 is CASSESPHGVAGTYEQYF. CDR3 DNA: TGTGCCAGCAGTGAATCCCCCCACGGGGTAGCGGGGACCTACGAGCAGTACTTC.

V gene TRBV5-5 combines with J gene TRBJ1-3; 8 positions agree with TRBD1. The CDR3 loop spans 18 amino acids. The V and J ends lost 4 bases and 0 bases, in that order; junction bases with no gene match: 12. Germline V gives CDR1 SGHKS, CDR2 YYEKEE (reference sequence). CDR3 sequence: CASSPDREGGFSGNTIYF. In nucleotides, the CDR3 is TGTGCCAGCAGCCCGGACAGGGAGGGAGGCTTCTCTGGAAACACCATATATTTT.

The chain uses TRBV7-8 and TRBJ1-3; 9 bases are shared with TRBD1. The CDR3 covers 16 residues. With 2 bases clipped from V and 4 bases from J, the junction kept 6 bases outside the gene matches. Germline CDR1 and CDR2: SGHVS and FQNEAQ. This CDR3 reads CASSLKGTGRGNTIYF. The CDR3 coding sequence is TGTGCCAGCAGCTTAAAGGGGACAGGGAGGGGAAACACCATATATTTT.

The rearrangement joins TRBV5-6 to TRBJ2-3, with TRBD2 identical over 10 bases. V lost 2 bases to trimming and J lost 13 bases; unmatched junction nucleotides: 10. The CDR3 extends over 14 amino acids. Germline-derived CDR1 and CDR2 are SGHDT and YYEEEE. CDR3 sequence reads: CASSLAGGPVSEYF. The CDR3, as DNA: TGTGCCAGCAGCTTAGCGGGGGGGCCCGTATCCGAGTATTTT.

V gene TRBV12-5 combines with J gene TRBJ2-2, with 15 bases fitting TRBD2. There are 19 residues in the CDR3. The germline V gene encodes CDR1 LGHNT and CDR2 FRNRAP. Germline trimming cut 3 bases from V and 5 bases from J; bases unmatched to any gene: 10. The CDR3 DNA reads TGTGCTAGTGGTTTATCCGCCCGGGGACTAGCGGGGGGAACCGGGGAGCTGTTTTTT. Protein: CASGLSARGLAGGTGELFF.

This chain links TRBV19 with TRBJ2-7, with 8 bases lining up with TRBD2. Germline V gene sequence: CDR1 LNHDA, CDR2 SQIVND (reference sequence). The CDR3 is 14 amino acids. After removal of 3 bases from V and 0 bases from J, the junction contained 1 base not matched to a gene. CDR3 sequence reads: CASSMSGGSYEQYF. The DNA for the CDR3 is TGTGCCAGTAGTATGAGCGGGGGCTCCTACGAGCAGTACTTC.

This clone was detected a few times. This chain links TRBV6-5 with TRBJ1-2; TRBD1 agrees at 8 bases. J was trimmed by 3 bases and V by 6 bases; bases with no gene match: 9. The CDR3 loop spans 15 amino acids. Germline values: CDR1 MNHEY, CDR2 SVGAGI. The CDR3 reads CASSGSLTGDYGYTF. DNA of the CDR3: TGTGCCAGCAGCGGCTCCCTGACAGGGGACTATGGCTACACCTTC.